This TCR beta chain was sequenced for a study of blood T cell repertoires in COVID-19. Methods used by the authors: By means of reference gene primer amplification, nucleated cell counts were estimated. Only in-frame clones appear in the TCRdb table, and some are missing; sequencing was by immunoSEQ multiplex PCR. V and J calls and clone size are as listed in that table; D and trimming were resolved from the DNA. Among about 64,000 clones, 75% to 95% were seen once, and the ten largest hold roughly 9.2%. Sequenced material: peripheral blood. The receptor comes from a woman older than 75 with active COVID-19.

CDR3 DNA: TGTGCCAGCAGCTCCGTTAGCGGGGCTCGACCCTACGAGCAGTACTTC. Residues: CASSSVSGARPYEQYF. The rearrangement uses TRBV7-6 and TRBJ2-7, with TRBD2 identical over 8 bases. Germline V lookup: CDR1 SGHVS, CDR2 FNYEAQ. The ends lost 4 bases at V and 2 bases at J; junction bases unmatched: 10. There are 16 residues in the CDR3.